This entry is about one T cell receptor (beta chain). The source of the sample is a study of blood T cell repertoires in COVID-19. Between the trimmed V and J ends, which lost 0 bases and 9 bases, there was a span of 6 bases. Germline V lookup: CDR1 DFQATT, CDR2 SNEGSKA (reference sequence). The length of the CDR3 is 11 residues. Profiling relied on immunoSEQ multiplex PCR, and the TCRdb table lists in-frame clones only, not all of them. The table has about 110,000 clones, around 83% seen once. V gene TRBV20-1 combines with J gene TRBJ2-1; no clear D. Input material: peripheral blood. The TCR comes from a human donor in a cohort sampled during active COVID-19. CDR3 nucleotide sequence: TGCAGTGCTAGAGATCCTATTGAGCAGTTCTTC. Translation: CSARDPIEQFF.